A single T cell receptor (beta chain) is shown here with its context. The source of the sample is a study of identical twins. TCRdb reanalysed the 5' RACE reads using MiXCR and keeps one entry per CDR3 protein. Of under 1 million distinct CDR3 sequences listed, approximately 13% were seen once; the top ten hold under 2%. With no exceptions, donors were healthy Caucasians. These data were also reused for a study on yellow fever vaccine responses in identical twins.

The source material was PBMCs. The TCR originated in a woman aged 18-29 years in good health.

As DNA, the CDR3 is TGTGCCAGCAGTTTAATGGAGGACAGTGAAGCTTTCTTT. Translating it yields CASSLMEDSEAFF. The V gene is TRBV12-3 or TRBV12-4, the J gene TRBJ1-1; D perhaps matches TRBD1 (6 bases). This CDR3 has 13 amino acids. V dropped 2 bases and J dropped 7 bases, with 11 bases sitting between them.